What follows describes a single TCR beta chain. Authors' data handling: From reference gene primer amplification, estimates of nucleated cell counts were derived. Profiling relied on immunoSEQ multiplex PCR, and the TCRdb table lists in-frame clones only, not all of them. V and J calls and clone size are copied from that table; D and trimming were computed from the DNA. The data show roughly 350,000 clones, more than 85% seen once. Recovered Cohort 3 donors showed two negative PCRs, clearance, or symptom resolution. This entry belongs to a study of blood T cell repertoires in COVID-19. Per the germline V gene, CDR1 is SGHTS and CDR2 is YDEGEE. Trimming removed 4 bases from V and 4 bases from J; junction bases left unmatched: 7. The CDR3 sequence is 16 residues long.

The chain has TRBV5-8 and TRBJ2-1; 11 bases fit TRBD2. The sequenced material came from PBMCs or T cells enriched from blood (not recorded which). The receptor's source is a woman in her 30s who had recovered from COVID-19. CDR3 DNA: TGTGCCAGCAGCACCTTAGCGGGAGGGGCGTACAATGAGCAGTTCTTC. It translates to CASSTLAGGAYNEQFF.